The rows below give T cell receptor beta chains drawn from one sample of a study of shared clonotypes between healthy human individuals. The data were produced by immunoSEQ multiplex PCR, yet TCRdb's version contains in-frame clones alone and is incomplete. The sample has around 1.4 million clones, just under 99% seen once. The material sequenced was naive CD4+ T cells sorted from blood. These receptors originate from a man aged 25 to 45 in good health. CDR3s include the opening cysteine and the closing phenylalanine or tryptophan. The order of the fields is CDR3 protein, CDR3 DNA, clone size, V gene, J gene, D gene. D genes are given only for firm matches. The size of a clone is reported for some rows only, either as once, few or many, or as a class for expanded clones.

CDR3aa: CATSSMGEKLFF; CDR3nt: TGTGCCACCAGCTCGATGGGCGAAAAACTGTTTTTT; abundance: -; v_gene: TRBV15; j_gene: TRBJ1-4; d_gene: -
CDR3aa: CASTDGNNQPQHF; CDR3nt: TGTGCCAGCACCGACGGGAACAATCAGCCCCAGCATTTT; abundance: -; v_gene: TRBV28; j_gene: TRBJ1-5; d_gene: -
CDR3aa: CASSGADRAVTFF; CDR3nt: TGTGCCAGCAGCGGGGCGGACAGGGCCGTGACTTTCTTT; abundance: -; v_gene: TRBV7-6; j_gene: TRBJ1-1; d_gene: TRBD1
CDR3aa: CAISERGDLSGNTIYF; CDR3nt: TGTGCCATCAGTGAGAGGGGGGACCTCTCTGGAAACACCATATATTTT; abundance: -; v_gene: TRBV10-3; j_gene: TRBJ1-3; d_gene: -
CDR3aa: CASSLGTGNIIQYF; CDR3nt: TGTGCCAGCAGCCTCGGGACAGGGAATATCATTCAGTACTTC; abundance: -; v_gene: TRBV7-2; j_gene: TRBJ2-4; d_gene: TRBD1
CDR3aa: CASSDLLGGIDEQYF; CDR3nt: TGTGCCAGCAGCGACCTCCTCGGGGGGATAGACGAGCAGTACTTC; abundance: -; v_gene: TRBV7-9; j_gene: TRBJ2-7; d_gene: TRBD2
CDR3aa: CAIRTAGETQYF; CDR3nt: TGTGCCATCAGGACAGCCGGAGAGACCCAGTACTTC; abundance: -; v_gene: TRBV10-3; j_gene: TRBJ2-5; d_gene: -
CDR3aa: CASSRSVNEQFF; CDR3nt: TGTGCCAGCAGTCGGTCCGTCAATGAGCAGTTCTTC; abundance: -; v_gene: TRBV6-5; j_gene: TRBJ2-1; d_gene: -
CDR3aa: CASSRISTGWNTGELFF; CDR3nt: TGTGCCAGCAGCCGAATCAGTACAGGCTGGAACACCGGGGAGCTGTTTTTT; abundance: -; v_gene: TRBV11-2; j_gene: TRBJ2-2; d_gene: -
CDR3aa: CASSLAKSQPQHF; CDR3nt: TGTGCCAGCAGCTTAGCGAAATCTCAGCCCCAGCATTTT; abundance: -; v_gene: TRBV7-6; j_gene: TRBJ1-5; d_gene: -
CDR3aa: CASNLYAGRDQPQHF; CDR3nt: TGTGCCAGCAATTTGTACGCAGGGAGGGATCAGCCCCAGCATTTT; abundance: -; v_gene: TRBV2; j_gene: TRBJ1-5; d_gene: -
CDR3aa: CASRDRGTEAFF; CDR3nt: TGTGCCAGCAGGGACAGAGGCACTGAAGCTTTCTTT; abundance: -; v_gene: TRBV7-6; j_gene: TRBJ1-1; d_gene: -
CDR3aa: CASTMSQRSGELFF; CDR3nt: TGTGCCAGCACCATGTCTCAGAGGTCCGGGGAGCTGTTTTTT; abundance: -; v_gene: TRBV28; j_gene: TRBJ2-2; d_gene: -
CDR3aa: CASSHSRSVYEQYF; CDR3nt: TGTGCCAGCAGCCACTCAAGGAGCGTGTACGAGCAGTACTTC; abundance: -; v_gene: TRBV7-2; j_gene: TRBJ2-7; d_gene: -
CDR3aa: CASSFRDRVEQYF; CDR3nt: TGTGCCAGCAGCTTCCGGGACCGGGTAGAGCAGTACTTC; abundance: once; v_gene: TRBV7-2; j_gene: TRBJ2-7; d_gene: -
CDR3aa: CASSDPGADTQYF; CDR3nt: TGCGCCAGCAGTGACCCCGGTGCAGATACGCAGTATTTT; abundance: once; v_gene: TRBV10-1; j_gene: TRBJ2-3; d_gene: -